The T cell receptor (beta chain) under discussion was sequenced for a study of T-cell memory formation after mild COVID-19. MiXCR, run by TCRdb on the 5' RACE reads, gives a single entry per CDR3 protein. Of about 360,000 distinct CDR3 sequences in the sample, 14% were seen once. This clonotype turned up a few times. CDR1 is SGHTA, CDR2 FQGNSA, per germline. This CDR3 is built from 11 residues. V lost 6 bases and J 6 bases, leaving 8 bases between the germline ends. Sequencing was performed on PBMCs or a T cell subset sorted from them (not recorded which). This TCR was sampled from a man aged 18 to 35 who had mild COVID-19 (a few samples of this study predate the infection). Cell type and time point are not known. This sequence joins TRBV7-2 and TRBJ1-2, with D unresolved. The CDR3 is CASSSVDGYTF. CDR3 DNA sequence: TGTGCCAGCAGTTCAGTAGATGGCTACACCTTC.